This TCR beta chain was sequenced in a study of T cells in Graves' hyperthyroidism and ophthalmopathy. Study details: Pretreatment peripheral blood was obtained at initial diagnosis.

The table lists this clonotype with a few counts. RNA transcripts yielded amplified TCR beta CDR3 regions. Primed by the HTBI set, a first-round RT-PCR was run on the TCR CDR3. MiXCR, applied by TCRdb to the multiplex PCR reads, yields one record per CDR3 protein. The table lists over 650,000 distinct CDR3 sequences, about 16% of them singletons. From germline, CDR1 is MDHEN and CDR2 SYDVKM. Trimming removed 6 bases at V and 0 bases at J, with 15 bases between. This CDR3 has 16 residues. What was sequenced was blood. V and J are TRBV28 and TRBJ2-1; the D is unclear. The clonotype comes from a man between 18 and 35 years old with Graves' hyperthyroidism. CDR3 residues: CASSARGSVSYNEQFF. The CDR3 region has the DNA TGTGCCAGCAGCGCACGCGGATCTGTCTCCTACAATGAGCAGTTCTTC.